Following are 29 T cell receptor beta chains from one sample sequenced in a study of blood T cells in healthy people across ages. A second about 6 to 11 cycle PCR used barcoded and J-beta primers. Via MiXCR, TCRdb re-called the 5' RACE reads, giving one row per CDR3 protein. The sample consists of about 1.6 million distinct CDR3 sequences, about 31% of them appearing once. The sequenced material came from blood. These receptors all come from a woman aged 25 to 39 in good health.

Turning to this clonotype: This may be a read error: a much more frequent sequence differs by one nucleotide. The V and J genes are TRBV28 and TRBJ2-6; D not resolved. This CDR3 spans 13 amino acids. Germline loops: CDR1 MDHEN, CDR2 SYDVKM. Trimming pared 6 bases from V and 1 base from J, leaving 4 bases between. The CDR3 DNA is TGTGCCAGCAGAAAGTCTGGGGCCAACGTCCTGACTTTC. It specifies CASRKSGANVLTF. Full variable domain (missing parts from reference TRBV28 and TRBJ2-6): DVKVTQSSRYLVKRTGEKVFLECVQDMDHENMFWYRQDPGLGLRLIYFSYDVKMKEKGDIPEGYSVSREKKERFSLILESASTNQTSMYLCASRKSGANVLTFGAGSRLTVL.

V is TRBV9 and J is TRBJ1-5, with no clear D. Germline V CDR1 and CDR2: SGDLS, YYNGEE. V gave up 5 bases and J gave up 0 bases, with 18 bases separating them. This CDR3 has 17 residues. This CDR3 is CASSGVRGVYSNQPQHF. Written as DNA, the CDR3 is TGTGCCAGCAGTGGGGTCCGGGGAGTGTATAGCAATCAGCCCCAGCATTTT.

The chain employs TRBV7-9 and TRBJ2-7, with 7 bases aligning to TRBD1. Germline-derived CDR1 and CDR2 are SEHNR and FQNEAQ (reference sequence). The CDR3 runs 15 residues. V dropped 1 base and J dropped 2; count of bases not matched to a gene: 5. CDR3 bases: TGTGCCAGCAGCTTAGGCTACGGGACAGCCTACGAGCAGTACTTC. This sequence encodes CASSLGYGTAYEQYF. Full variable domain (remainder filled in from reference TRBV7-9 and TRBJ2-7): DTGVSQNPRHKITKRGQNVTFRCDPISEHNRLYWYRQTLGQGPEFLTYFQNEAQLEKSRLLSDRFSAERPKGSFSTLEIQRTEQGDSAMYLCASSLGYGTAYEQYFGPGTRLTVT.

The chain recombines TRBV12-3 or TRBV12-4 with TRBJ1-4; D call uncertain. V was shortened by 5 bases and J by 7 bases, with 14 bases between the two germline ends. The CDR3 is 14 residues long. The CDR3 reads CASSTGPQTEKLFF. CDR3 nucleotide sequence: TGTGCCAGCAGTACGGGTCCCCAGACTGAAAAACTGTTTTTT.

The V gene is TRBV7-9, the J gene TRBJ1-6; TRBD1 matches at 8 bases. Germline V gene data show CDR1 as SEHNR and CDR2 as FQNEAQ (reference sequence). The CDR3 extends over 16 amino acids. The V gene end was trimmed by 6 bases and the J gene end by 9 bases; junction bases not matched to a gene: 13. CDR3 coding DNA: TGTGCCAGCAGGTTCAAAGGACAGGGTAATGGTTCACCCCTCCACTTT. Its translation is CASRFKGQGNGSPLHF.

Note on this clonotype: One end of the junction fails to match germline, which may point to a read error. The CDR3, as DNA: TGTGCCGGCAGTTACTCGATGACAGGGAAGAACTATGGCTACACCTTC. Its translation: CAGSYSMTGKNYGYTF. The gene calls are TRBV6-6 and TRBJ1-2, with 7 positions matching TRBD1. Germline V gene lookup returns CDR1 MNHNY and CDR2 SVGAGI (reference sequence). The CDR3 is made up of 16 amino acids.

The chain links TRBV7-2 to TRBJ2-3; D is perhaps TRBD2 (6 bases). Germline CDR1 is SGHTA and CDR2 is FQGNSA. Trimming stripped 5 bases from V and 2 bases from J, with 14 bases between. This CDR3 is 15 amino acids long. CDR3 region: CASSPMSGYTDTQYF. CDR3 coding DNA: TGTGCCAGCAGCCCTATGAGCGGGTACACAGATACGCAGTATTTT.

This clonotype was picked up many times. The J gene is TRBJ2-3, the V gene TRBV10-3, with 7 positions matching TRBD2. The CDR3 has 17 residues. The ends lost 4 bases at V and 2 bases at J; junction bases unmatched: 12. Germline V gene sequence: CDR1 ENHRY, CDR2 SYGVKD. CDR3 loop: CAISGSVRAGLTDTQYF. The CDR3 DNA is TGTGCCATCAGTGGCTCCGTTAGAGCGGGGCTCACAGATACGCAGTATTTT.

This clonotype has more than one count but fewer than ten. The V and J genes are TRBV20-1 and TRBJ2-7; D may match TRBD1 or TRBD2 (5 bases each). Germline lookup yields CDR1 DFQATT and CDR2 SNEGSKA (reference sequence). The CDR3 extends over 14 amino acids. Trimming took off 6 bases at V and 6 bases at J, with 21 bases between the two ends. Here the CDR3 reads CSASDPPGRSEQYF. For the CDR3, the DNA is TGCAGTGCCTCAGACCCCCCGGGGCGGAGCGAGCAGTACTTC.

This clonotype showed up just once. The chain recombines TRBV12-5 with TRBJ2-1; D gene uncertain. Germline V CDR1 and CDR2: LGHNT, FRNRAP. The CDR3 covers 13 residues. Trimming left V 7 bases short and J 5 bases short, with 12 bases between. The CDR3 reads CASAVDQDNEQFF. The CDR3 DNA follows: TGTGCTAGTGCCGTGGACCAGGACAATGAGCAGTTCTTC.

The sample holds a few counts of this clonotype. The CDR3 sequence is CASSLEGQGVYGYTF. CDR3 coding DNA: TGTGCCAGCAGCTTGGAGGGACAGGGCGTCTATGGCTACACCTTC. The chain recombines TRBV5-6 with TRBJ1-2; TRBD1 matches 9 bases. Trimming cost V 0 bases and J 4 bases; bases outside gene matches: 4. The germline CDR1 and CDR2 sequences are SGHDT and YYEEEE. The CDR3 extends over 15 amino acids.

The rearrangement uses TRBV30 and TRBJ1-1; D is undetermined. Germline V gene sequence: CDR1 GTSNPN, CDR2 SVGIG (reference sequence). V lost 1 base, J lost 5 bases, and 11 bases lay in between. This CDR3 is built from 13 residues. The CDR3 nucleotides are TGTGCCTGGAGTGGACGGGGTGGAACTGAAGCTTTCTTT. It is translated as CAWSGRGGTEAFF. Combining the CDR3 with reference TRBV30 and TRBJ1-1 gives the whole variable domain SQTIHQWPATLVQPVGSPLSLECTVEGTSNPNLYWYRQAAGRGLQLLFYSVGIGQISSEVPQNLSASRPQDRQFILSSKKLLLSDSGFYLCAWSGRGGTEAFFGQGTRLTVV.

This clonotype showed up many times. This chain uses TRBV4-2 with TRBJ2-7, with D maybe TRBD1 (6 bases). Germline V gene data show CDR1 as LGHNA and CDR2 as YNFKEQ. The CDR3 loop spans 18 amino acids. The V end was cut by 0 bases, the J end by 6 bases, with 24 bases between. In nucleotides, the CDR3 is TGTGCCAGCAGCCAAGATTTGGGGTTCGGCAGGGGCATGCCCGAGCAGTACTTC. Translation gives CASSQDLGFGRGMPEQYF.

The V and J genes are TRBV5-6 and TRBJ1-5; perhaps TRBD1 as D (5 bases). The germline CDR1 and CDR2 sequences are SGHDT and YYEEEE. The V and J ends lost 0 bases and 2 bases respectively, with 12 bases between them. This CDR3 comprises 16 residues. The CDR3 sequence: CASSLGPSGGNQPQHF. The CDR3 DNA sequence: TGTGCCAGCAGCTTGGGGCCCTCGGGGGGCAATCAGCCCCAGCATTTT.

The CDR3: CASSLSSGSFDEQYF. The CDR3 coding sequence is TGTGCCAGCAGCTTATCTAGCGGGAGTTTCGACGAGCAGTACTTC. The rearrangement links TRBV13 to TRBJ2-7, with TRBD2 identical over 10 bases. The CDR3 sequence is 15 residues long. The trim removed 2 bases at V and 5 bases at J, leaving 6 bases unmatched. The germline V gene has CDR1 PRHDT and CDR2 FYEKMQ (reference sequence). Combining the CDR3 with reference TRBV13 and TRBJ2-7 gives the whole variable domain AAGVIQSPRHLIKEKRETATLKCYPIPRHDTVYWYQQGPGQDPQFLISFYEKMQSDKGSIPDRFSAQQFSDYHSELNMSSLELGDSALYFCASSLSSGSFDEQYFGPGTRLTVT.

This clonotype was recorded at least ten times. The rearrangement links TRBV7-2 to TRBJ2-7; 10 bases match TRBD2. Germline V CDR1 and CDR2: SGHTA, FQGNSA. The J segment lost 1 base and the V segment lost 1 base, leaving 7 bases of the junction unmatched. The CDR3 has 17 residues. The chain's CDR3 is CASSLGLAGVPSYEQYF. CDR3 nucleotide sequence: TGTGCCAGCAGCTTAGGCCTAGCGGGGGTACCGTCCTACGAGCAGTACTTC.

The gene calls are TRBV20-1 and TRBJ2-7; 7 nucleotides agree with TRBD1. The V and J ends lost 8 bases and 2 bases, in that order; junction bases with no gene match: 9. CDR3 length: 13 residues. Germline V gene lookup returns CDR1 DFQATT and CDR2 SNEGSKA (reference sequence). DNA of the CDR3: TGCAGTAAACTTGGACAGGCAACCTACGAGCAGTACTTC. It translates to CSKLGQATYEQYF.

The chain carries TRBV5-1 and TRBJ2-7; D is uncertain. This CDR3 spans 15 amino acids. Deletions cut 0 bases from V and 0 bases from J, with 10 bases between. Germline CDR1 reads SGHRS; CDR2 reads YFSETQ. CDR3 sequence: CASSLEAYSSYEQYF. In DNA form, the CDR3 reads TGCGCCAGCAGCTTGGAAGCCTACAGCTCCTACGAGCAGTACTTC.

The rearrangement links TRBV10-2 to TRBJ2-1; the match to TRBD2 covers 12 bases. V lost 5 bases to trimming and J lost 9 bases; unmatched junction nucleotides: 5. The length of the CDR3 is 14 residues. Per germline, CDR1 WSHSY and CDR2 SAAADI. Here the CDR3 DNA reads TGCGCCAGCAGTTCCGTGGGACTAGCGGGTGAGCAGTTCTTC. Translated: CASSSVGLAGEQFF.

The gene calls are TRBV20-1 and TRBJ1-5; D ambiguous. This CDR3 is 12 amino acids long. CDR1 and CDR2 from the germline V gene are DFQATT and SNEGSKA (reference sequence). Trimming took off 8 bases at V and 4 bases at J, with 12 bases between the two ends. The CDR3, as DNA: TGCAGTACTGACGGGGTAAATCAGCCCCAGCATTTT. As protein: CSTDGVNQPQHF.

Comments on this clonotype: Germline and junction disagree at one end, which may indicate a read error. This rearrangement joins TRBV5-1 to TRBJ2-7, with 9 bases identical to TRBD1. This CDR3 contains 20 residues. Germline V gene data show CDR1 as SGHRS and CDR2 as YFSETQ. The chain's CDR3 is CVSSLDLRGRATGGSHEQYF. The DNA of the CDR3 is TGCGTCAGCAGCTTGGATCTGCGGGGGAGAGCTACAGGGGGCTCCCACGAGCAGTACTTC.

This clonotype appeared many times. The V gene is TRBV2, the J gene TRBJ2-6; D ambiguous. This CDR3 comprises 15 residues. Trimming left V 6 bases short and J 4 bases short, with 13 bases between. CDR1 and CDR2 (germline): SNHLY, FYNNEI. In DNA form, the CDR3 reads TGTGCCAGCAGCAAGGAGAGCTCGGGGGCCAACGTCCTGACTTTC. It encodes CASSKESSGANVLTF. Complete variable domain (other parts from reference TRBV2 and TRBJ2-6): EPEVTQTPSHQVTQMGQEVILRCVPISNHLYFYWYRQILGQKVEFLVSFYNNEISEKSEIFDDQFSVERPDGSNFTLKIRSTKLEDSAMYFCASSKESSGANVLTFGAGSRLTVL.

The genes are TRBV5-1 and TRBJ2-1; 9 bases align to TRBD1. CDR1 is SGHRS and CDR2 is YFSETQ in the germline V gene. V lost 4 bases and J lost 8; bases outside the gene matches: 10. CDR3 length equals 15 residues. The CDR3 loop reads CASSGTGLDRDEQFF. CDR3 DNA: TGCGCCAGCAGCGGGACAGGGTTGGATCGGGATGAGCAGTTCTTC.

The chain carries TRBV18 and TRBJ2-7; the match to TRBD2 covers 10 bases. The CDR3 spans 15 residues. V shed 3 bases, J shed 6 bases, and the junction held 8 bases outside the gene matches. Germline lookup yields CDR1 KGHSH and CDR2 LQKENI. The CDR3 bases are TGTGCCAGCTCACCGCGTCTAGCGGGAGTTCCCGAGCAGTACTTC. Translating gives CASSPRLAGVPEQYF.

This clonotype turned up a few times. This rearrangement joins TRBV5-1 to TRBJ2-2; tentative D call: TRBD2 (6 bases). Germline V gives CDR1 SGHRS, CDR2 YFSETQ. The V end was cut by 0 bases, the J end by 7 bases, with 13 bases between. CDR3 length: 15 amino acids. CDR3 DNA sequence: TGCGCCAGCAGCTTGGATGTGGAGGGCTTCGGGGAGCTGTTTTTT. Amino acid sequence: CASSLDVEGFGELFF.

The CDR3 reads CASSGRTGLGYTF. CDR3 DNA sequence: TGTGCCAGCAGTGGAAGGACAGGGCTCGGCTACACCTTC. The rearrangement links TRBV6-1 to TRBJ1-2; 8 nucleotides agree with TRBD1. V gave up 4 bases and J gave up 8 bases; unmatched junction bases: 6. This CDR3 comprises 13 residues. In germline, CDR1 is MNHNS, CDR2 SASEGT.

Details on this clonotype: One end of the junction is discordant with germline, which a read error may explain. The J gene is TRBJ2-7, the V gene TRBV11-2, with 7 bases identical to TRBD1. This CDR3 has 15 residues. Germline values: CDR1 SGHAT, CDR2 FQNNGV. The CDR3 region has the DNA TGTGTCAGCAGCTGGAGGCGGACAGGTTTTTACGAGCAGTACTTC. This codes for CVSSWRRTGFYEQYF.

This clonotype was picked up many times. The V and J genes are TRBV10-3 and TRBJ2-7; 13 bases map to TRBD2. CDR3 length: 16 amino acids. V shed 10 bases, J shed 1 base, and the junction held 10 bases outside the gene matches. CDR1 and CDR2 (germline): ENHRY, SYGVKD. CDR3 nucleotides: TGTGCCACCATGACTAGCGGGAGGACGCTATCCTACGAGCAGTACTTC. This translates into CATMTSGRTLSYEQYF.

A few counts support this clonotype. This chain joins TRBV7-3 and TRBJ2-1, with D uncertain. The germline V and J ends were trimmed by 5 bases and 0 bases, with 11 bases remaining between them. Looked up from germline, CDR1 is SGHTA and CDR2 is FQGTGA. The CDR3 runs 15 residues. DNA for the CDR3: TGTGCCAGCAGCCCCCTACCTAACTCCTACAATGAGCAGTTCTTC. Its protein is CASSPLPNSYNEQFF.